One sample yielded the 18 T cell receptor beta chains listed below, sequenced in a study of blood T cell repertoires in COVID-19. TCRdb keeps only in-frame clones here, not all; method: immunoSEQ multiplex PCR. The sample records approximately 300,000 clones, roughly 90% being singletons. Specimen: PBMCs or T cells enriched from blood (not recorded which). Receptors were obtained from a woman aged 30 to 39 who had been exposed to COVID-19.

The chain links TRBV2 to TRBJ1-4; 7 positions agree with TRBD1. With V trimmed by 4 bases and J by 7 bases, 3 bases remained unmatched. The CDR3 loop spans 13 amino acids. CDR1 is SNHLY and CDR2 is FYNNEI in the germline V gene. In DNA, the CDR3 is TGTGCCAGCAGTGGACAGGGCAGTGAAAAACTGTTTTTT. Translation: CASSGQGSEKLFF.

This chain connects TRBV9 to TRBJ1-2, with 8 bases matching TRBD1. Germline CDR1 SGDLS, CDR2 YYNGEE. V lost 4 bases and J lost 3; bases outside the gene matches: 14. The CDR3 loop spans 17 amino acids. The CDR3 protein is CASSPSLGGTGDYGYTF. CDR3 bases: TGTGCCAGCAGCCCTTCCTTGGGGGGGACAGGCGACTATGGCTACACCTTC.

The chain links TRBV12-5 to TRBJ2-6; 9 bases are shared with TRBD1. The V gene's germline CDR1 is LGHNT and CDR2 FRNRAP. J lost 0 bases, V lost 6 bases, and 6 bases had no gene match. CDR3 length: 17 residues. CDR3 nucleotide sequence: TGTGCTAGTGGCCGGGACAGGGAAAACTCTGGGGCCAACGTCCTGACTTTC. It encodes CASGRDRENSGANVLTF. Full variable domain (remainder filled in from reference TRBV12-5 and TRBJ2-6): DARVTQTPRHKVTEMGQEVTMRCQPILGHNTVFWYRQTMMQGLELLAYFRNRAPLDDSGMPKDRFSAEMPDATLATLKIQPSEPRDSAVYFCASGRDRENSGANVLTFGAGSRLTVL.

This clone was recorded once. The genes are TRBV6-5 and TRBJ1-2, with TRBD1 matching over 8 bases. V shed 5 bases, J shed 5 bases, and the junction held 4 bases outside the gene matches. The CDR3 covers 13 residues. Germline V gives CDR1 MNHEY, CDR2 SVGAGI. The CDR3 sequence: CASSTWTGYGYTF. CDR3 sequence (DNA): TGTGCCAGCAGTACCTGGACAGGGTATGGCTACACCTTC.

The CDR3 DNA reads TGTGCCAGCAGCCAAGGGCCCCACCCTTTCTTT. This encodes CASSQGPHPFF. The chain couples TRBV3-1 (or the pseudogene TRBV3-2) to TRBJ1-1; no firm D call. V lost 1 base, J lost 12 bases, and 9 bases lay in between. Germline lookup yields CDR1 LGHDT and CDR2 YNNKEL (reference sequence). The CDR3 consists of 11 residues.

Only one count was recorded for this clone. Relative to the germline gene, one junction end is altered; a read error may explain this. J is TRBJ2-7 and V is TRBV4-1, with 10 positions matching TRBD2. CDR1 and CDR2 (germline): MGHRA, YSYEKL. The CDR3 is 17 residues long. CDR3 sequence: CASSQGLQRGGSYEQYF. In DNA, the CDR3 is TGCGCCAGCAGTCAAGGGTTGCAGCGGGGGGGCTCCTACGAGCAGTACTTC.

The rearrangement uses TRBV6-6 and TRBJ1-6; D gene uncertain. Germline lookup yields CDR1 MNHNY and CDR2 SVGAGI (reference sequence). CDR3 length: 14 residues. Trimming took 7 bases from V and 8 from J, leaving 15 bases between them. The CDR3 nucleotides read TGTGCCAGCAATCCCGCAGGACTTGATTCACCCCTCCACTTT. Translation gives CASNPAGLDSPLHF.

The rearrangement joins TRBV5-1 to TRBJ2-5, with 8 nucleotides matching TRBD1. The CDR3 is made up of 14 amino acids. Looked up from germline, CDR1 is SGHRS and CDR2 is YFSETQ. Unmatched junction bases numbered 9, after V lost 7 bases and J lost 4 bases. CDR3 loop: CASRAQGARETQYF. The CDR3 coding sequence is TGCGCCAGCCGGGCCCAGGGGGCGCGAGAGACCCAGTACTTC.

This CDR3 reads CASRHTGGRRQYF. CDR3 nucleotides: TGTGCCAGCAGACACACAGGGGGCAGAAGGCAGTACTTC. This rearrangement joins TRBV14 to TRBJ2-7; 9 bases fit TRBD1. This CDR3 comprises 13 residues. The junction had 9 bases not matched to a gene; V was cut back by 6 bases and J by 9 bases. The germline V gene encodes CDR1 SGHDN and CDR2 FVKESK.

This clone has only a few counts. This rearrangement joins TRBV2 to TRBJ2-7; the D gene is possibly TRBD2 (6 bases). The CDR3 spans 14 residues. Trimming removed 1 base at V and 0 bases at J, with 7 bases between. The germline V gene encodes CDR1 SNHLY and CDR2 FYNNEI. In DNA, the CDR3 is TGTGCCAGCAGTGAAGGGACTAACTCCTACGAGCAGTACTTC. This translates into CASSEGTNSYEQYF.

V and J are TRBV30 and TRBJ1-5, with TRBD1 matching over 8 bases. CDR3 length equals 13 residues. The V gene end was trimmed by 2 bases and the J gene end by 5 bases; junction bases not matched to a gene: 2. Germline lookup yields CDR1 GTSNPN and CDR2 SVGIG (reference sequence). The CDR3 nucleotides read TGTGCCTGGAGTTCGACAGGGGATCAGCCCCAGCATTTT. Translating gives CAWSSTGDQPQHF.

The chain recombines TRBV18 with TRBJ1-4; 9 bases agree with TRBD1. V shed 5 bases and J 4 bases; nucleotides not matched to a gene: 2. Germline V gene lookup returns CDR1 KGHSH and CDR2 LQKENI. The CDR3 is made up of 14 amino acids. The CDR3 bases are TGTGCCAGCTCATTGGACAGGGGTAATGAAAAACTGTTTTTT. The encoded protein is CASSLDRGNEKLFF. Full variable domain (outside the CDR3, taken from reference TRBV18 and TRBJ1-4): NAGVMQNPRHLVRRRGQEARLRCSPMKGHSHVYWYRQLPEEGLKFMVYLQKENIIDESGMPKERFSAEFPKEGPSILRIQQVVRGDSAAYFCASSLDRGNEKLFFGSGTQLSVL.

The CDR3 sequence: CASSPGGGDTDTQYF. The CDR3 nucleotides read TGTGCCAGCTCACCAGGCGGGGGGGACACAGATACGCAGTATTTT. This chain joins TRBV18 and TRBJ2-3; 9 bases agree with TRBD2. Germline lookup yields CDR1 KGHSH and CDR2 LQKENI. Germline trimming cut 2 bases from V and 2 bases from J; bases unmatched to any gene: 2. This CDR3 contains 15 residues.

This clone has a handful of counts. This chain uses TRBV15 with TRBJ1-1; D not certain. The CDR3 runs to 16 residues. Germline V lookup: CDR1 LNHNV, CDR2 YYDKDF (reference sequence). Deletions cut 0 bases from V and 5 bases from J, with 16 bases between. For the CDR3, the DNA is TGTGCCACCAGCAGAGAGATGGCCCAGACTGGAACTGAAGCTTTCTTT. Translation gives CATSREMAQTGTEAFF.

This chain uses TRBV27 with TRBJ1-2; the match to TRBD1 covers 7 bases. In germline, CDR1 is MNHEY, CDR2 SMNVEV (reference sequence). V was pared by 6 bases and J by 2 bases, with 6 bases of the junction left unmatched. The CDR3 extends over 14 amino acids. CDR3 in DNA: TGTGCCAGCAGCCTCTCGACAGGGAACTATGGCTACACCTTC. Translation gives CASSLSTGNYGYTF.

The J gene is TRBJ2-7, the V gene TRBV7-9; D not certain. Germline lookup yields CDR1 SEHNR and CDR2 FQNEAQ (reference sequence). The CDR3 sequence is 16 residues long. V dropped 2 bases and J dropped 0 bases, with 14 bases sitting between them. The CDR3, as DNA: TGTGCCAGCAGCTTATCTCGCAGGCCCGGCTCCTACGAGCAGTACTTC. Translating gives CASSLSRRPGSYEQYF.

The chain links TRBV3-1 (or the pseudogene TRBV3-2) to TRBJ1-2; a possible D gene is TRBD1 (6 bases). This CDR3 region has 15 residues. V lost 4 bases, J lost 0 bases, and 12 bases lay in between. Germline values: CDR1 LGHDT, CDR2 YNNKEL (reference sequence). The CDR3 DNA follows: TGTGCCAGCAGCCTACAGGGCAGAGCTAACTATGGCTACACCTTC. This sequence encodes CASSLQGRANYGYTF.

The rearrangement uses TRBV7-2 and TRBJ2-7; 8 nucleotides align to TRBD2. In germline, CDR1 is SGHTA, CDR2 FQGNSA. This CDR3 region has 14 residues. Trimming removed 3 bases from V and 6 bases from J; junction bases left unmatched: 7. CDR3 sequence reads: CASSFSGEPAEQYF. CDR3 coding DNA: TGTGCCAGCAGCTTTAGCGGGGAACCGGCCGAGCAGTACTTC.